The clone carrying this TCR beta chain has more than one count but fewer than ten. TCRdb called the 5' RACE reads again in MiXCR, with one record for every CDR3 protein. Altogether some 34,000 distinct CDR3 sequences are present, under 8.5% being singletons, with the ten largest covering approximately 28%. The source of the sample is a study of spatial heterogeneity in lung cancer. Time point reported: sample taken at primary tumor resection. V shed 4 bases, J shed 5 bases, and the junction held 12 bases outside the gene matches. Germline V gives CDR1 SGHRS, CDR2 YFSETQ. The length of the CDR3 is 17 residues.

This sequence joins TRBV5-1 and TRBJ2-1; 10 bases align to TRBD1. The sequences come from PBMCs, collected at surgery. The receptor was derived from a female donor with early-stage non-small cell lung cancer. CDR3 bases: TGCGCCAGCAGCCGGGTCCCCGGGGACAGGGGTCACAATGAGCAGTTCTTC. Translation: CASSRVPGDRGHNEQFF.